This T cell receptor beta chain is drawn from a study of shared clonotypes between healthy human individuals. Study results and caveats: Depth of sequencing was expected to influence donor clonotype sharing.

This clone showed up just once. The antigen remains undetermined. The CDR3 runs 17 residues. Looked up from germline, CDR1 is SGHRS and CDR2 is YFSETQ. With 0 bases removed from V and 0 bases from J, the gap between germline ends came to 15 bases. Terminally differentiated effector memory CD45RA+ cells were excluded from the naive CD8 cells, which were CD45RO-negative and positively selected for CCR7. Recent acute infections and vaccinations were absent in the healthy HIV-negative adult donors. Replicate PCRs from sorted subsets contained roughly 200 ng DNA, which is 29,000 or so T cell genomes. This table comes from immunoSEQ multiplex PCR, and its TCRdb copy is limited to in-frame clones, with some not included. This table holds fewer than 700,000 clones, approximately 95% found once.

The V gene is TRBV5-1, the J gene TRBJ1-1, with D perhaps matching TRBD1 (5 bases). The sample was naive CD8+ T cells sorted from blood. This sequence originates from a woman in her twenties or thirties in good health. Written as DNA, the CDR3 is TGCGCCAGCAGCTTGGCAGCCGTGCAGGGAATGAACACTGAAGCTTTCTTT. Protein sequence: CASSLAAVQGMNTEAFF.